Listed below are T cell receptor beta chains from one sample, sequenced in a study of beta chain features in type 1 diabetes. Clones were sequenced by immunoSEQ multiplex PCR, and TCRdb holds only the in-frame ones, with some missing. The sample consists of some 640,000 clones, over 13% of them appearing once. The sample taken for sequencing was naive CD4+ T cells from blood. These receptor sequences come from a man younger than 30 with type 1 diabetes. The CDR3 runs from the conserved cysteine through the conserved F or W. D genes are given only for firm matches. Clone size, where shown, is once, few, many, or a class for clones that have expanded.

V	length	D	J	size	DNA	CDR3
TRBV15	12	NA	TRBJ1-4	few	TGTGCCACTACAGGCTTCAATGAAAAACTGTTTTTT	CATTGFNEKLFF
TRBV11-2	12	NA	TRBJ2-7	few	TGTGCCAGCAGCTCGCGACCACCCCCTAGAAGCTTC	CASSSRPPPRSF
TRBV5-4	16	TRBD1	TRBJ1-2	few	TGTGCCAGCAGCCCGGACAGGGCCGCTGCTAACTATGGCTACACCTTC	CASSPDRAAANYGYTF
TRBV7-9	14	NA	TRBJ2-3	NA	TGTGCCAGCAGCCCGGCGGGGGCCACAGATACGCAGTATTTT	CASSPAGATDTQYF
TRBV5-1	16	TRBD1	TRBJ2-2	few	TGCGCCAGCAGCTCACAGACAGGGACGAACACCGGGGAGCTGTTTTTT	CASSSQTGTNTGELFF
TRBV18	15	NA	TRBJ2-6	NA	TGTGCCAGCGCGGACAGTCCCTCTGGGGCCAACGTCCTGACTTTC	CASADSPSGANVLTF
TRBV2	14	NA	TRBJ1-4	few	TGTGCCAGCAGTGAGTCCGGGGATTTTGAAAAACTGTTTTTT	CASSESGDFEKLFF
TRBV7-9	14	TRBD2	TRBJ2-1	NA	TGTGCCAGCAGCCCCCGGACTAGCAGCAATGAGCAGTTCTTC	CASSPRTSSNEQFF
TRBV28	18	NA	TRBJ2-1	few	TGTGCCAGCAGTACAAATCAGGGGAAGGTAACAGCCTACAATGAGCAGTTCTTC	CASSTNQGKVTAYNEQFF
TRBV7-9	15	TRBD1	TRBJ2-7	once	TGTGCCAGCAGCCGATTGGGACAGGGACCCTACGAGCAGTACTTC	CASSRLGQGPYEQYF
TRBV7-2	15	NA	TRBJ2-3	few	TGTGCCAGCAGCTTGTGGCCCCGAGGCACAGATACGCAGTATTTT	CASSLWPRGTDTQYF
TRBV7-2	14	NA	TRBJ2-7	NA	TGTGCCAGCAGCTTCAGGGGTTCAGGCTACGAGCAGTACTTC	CASSFRGSGYEQYF
TRBV7-9	13	NA	TRBJ2-7	NA	TGTGCCAGCAGCCGCCCCCCTAGCGACGAGCAGTACTTC	CASSRPPSDEQYF
TRBV4-1	16	TRBD2	TRBJ2-3	few	TGCGCCAGCAGCCAACCCGTAGCGGGATTGACAGATACGCAGTATTTT	CASSQPVAGLTDTQYF
TRBV18	16	NA	TRBJ2-6	NA	TGTGCCAGCTCACCACAGAGGGATTCTGGGGCCAACGTCCTGACTTTC	CASSPQRDSGANVLTF
TRBV2	11	NA	TRBJ2-7	few	TGTGCCAGCAGTGAGATCTACGAGCAGTACTTC	CASSEIYEQYF
TRBV5-1	14	TRBD1	TRBJ1-5	few	TGCGCCAGCAGCTTACAGGGGGCAGGACAGCCCCAGCATTTT	CASSLQGAGQPQHF
TRBV30	15	TRBD2	TRBJ2-3	NA	TGTGCCTGGAAGGGGACTAGCGGTCACACAGATACGCAGTATTTT	CAWKGTSGHTDTQYF
TRBV9	9	NA	TRBJ2-7	few	TGTGCCAGCAGCTACAAGCAGTACTTC	CASSYKQYF
TRBV25-1	14	NA	TRBJ1-3	NA	TGTGCCAGCAGTGAAACTAATTCTGGAAACACCATATATTTT	CASSETNSGNTIYF